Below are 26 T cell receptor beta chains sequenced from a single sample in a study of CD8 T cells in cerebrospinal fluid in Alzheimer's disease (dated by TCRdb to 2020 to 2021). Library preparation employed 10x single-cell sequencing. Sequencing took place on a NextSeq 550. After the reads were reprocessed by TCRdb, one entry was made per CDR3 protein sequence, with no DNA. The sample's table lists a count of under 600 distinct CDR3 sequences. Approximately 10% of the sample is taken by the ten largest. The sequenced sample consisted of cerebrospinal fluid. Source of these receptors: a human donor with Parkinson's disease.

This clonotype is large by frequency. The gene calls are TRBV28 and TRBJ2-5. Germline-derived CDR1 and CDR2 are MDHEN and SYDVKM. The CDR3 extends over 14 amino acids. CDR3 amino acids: CASSLFDYRGTQYF.

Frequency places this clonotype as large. CDR3 sequence reads: CASSRGQGYGYTF. The genes are TRBV7-2 and TRBJ1-2; as DNA is missing, the TRBD1 call by TCRdb cannot be tested. The germline V gene encodes CDR1 SGHTA and CDR2 FQGNSA. There are 13 residues in the CDR3.

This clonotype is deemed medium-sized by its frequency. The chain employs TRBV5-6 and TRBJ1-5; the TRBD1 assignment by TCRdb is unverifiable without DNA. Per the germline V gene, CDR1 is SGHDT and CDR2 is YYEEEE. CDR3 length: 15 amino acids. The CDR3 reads CASSLGVRGNQPQHF.

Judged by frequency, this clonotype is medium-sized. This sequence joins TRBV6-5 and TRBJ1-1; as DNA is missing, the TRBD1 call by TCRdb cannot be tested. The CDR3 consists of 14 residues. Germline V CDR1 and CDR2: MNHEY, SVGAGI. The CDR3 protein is CASSPSGGTTEAFF.

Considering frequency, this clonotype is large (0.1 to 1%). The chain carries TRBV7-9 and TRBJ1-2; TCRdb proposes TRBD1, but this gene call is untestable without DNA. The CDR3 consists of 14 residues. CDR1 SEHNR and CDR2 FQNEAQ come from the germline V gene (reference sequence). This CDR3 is CASRYEGTGEGYTF.

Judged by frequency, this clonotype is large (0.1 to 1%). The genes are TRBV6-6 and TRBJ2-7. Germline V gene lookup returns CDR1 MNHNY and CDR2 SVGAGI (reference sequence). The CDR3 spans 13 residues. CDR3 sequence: CASSYSTGGEQYF.

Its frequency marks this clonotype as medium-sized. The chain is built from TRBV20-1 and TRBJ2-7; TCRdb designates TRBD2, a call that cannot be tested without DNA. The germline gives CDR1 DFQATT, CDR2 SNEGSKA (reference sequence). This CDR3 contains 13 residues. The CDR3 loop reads CSITGTLSYEQYF.

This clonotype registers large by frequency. The CDR3 loop is CSAHLAGQENSPLHF. The chain uses TRBV20-1 and TRBJ1-6; as DNA is missing, the TRBD1 call by TCRdb cannot be tested. CDR1 and CDR2 (germline): DFQATT, SNEGSKA (reference sequence). This CDR3 is 15 amino acids long.

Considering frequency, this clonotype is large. The CDR3 spells CASSPNTGAEAFF. V is TRBV27 and J is TRBJ1-1; the D call from TCRdb, TRBD1, cannot be confirmed without DNA. The CDR3 is 13 residues long. CDR1 and CDR2 (germline): MNHEY, SMNVEV (reference sequence).

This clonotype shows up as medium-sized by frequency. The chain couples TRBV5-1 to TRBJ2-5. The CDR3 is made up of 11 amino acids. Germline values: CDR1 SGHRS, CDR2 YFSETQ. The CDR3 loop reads CASSLVETQYF.

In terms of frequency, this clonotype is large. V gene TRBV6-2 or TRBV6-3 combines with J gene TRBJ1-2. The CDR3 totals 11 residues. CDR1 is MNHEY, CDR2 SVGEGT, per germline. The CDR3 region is CASRRTYGYTF.

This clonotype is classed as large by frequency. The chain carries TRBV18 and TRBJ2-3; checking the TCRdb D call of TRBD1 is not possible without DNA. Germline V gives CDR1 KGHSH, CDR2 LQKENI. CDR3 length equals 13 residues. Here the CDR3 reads CASSLTGPDTQYF.

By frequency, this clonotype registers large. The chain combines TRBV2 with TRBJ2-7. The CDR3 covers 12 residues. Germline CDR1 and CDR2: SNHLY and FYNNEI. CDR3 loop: CASFGSSYEQYF.

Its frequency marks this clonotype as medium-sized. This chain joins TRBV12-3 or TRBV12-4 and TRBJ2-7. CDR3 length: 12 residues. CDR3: CASTAVLYEQYF.

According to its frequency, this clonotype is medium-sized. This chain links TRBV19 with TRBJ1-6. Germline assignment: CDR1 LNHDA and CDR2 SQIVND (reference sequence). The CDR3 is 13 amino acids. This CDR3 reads CASSSGLNSPLHF.

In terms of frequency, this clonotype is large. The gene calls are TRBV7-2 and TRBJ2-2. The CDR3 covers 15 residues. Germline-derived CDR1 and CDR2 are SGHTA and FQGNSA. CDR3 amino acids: CASSPVTGSTGELFF.

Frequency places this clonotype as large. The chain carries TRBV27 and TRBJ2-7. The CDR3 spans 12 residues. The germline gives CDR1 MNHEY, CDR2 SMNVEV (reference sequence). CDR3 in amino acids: CASSGDSYEQYF.

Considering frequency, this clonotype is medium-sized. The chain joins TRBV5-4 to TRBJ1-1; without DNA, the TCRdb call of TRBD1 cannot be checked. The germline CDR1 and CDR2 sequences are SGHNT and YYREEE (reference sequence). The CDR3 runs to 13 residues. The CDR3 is CASSLQENTEAFF.

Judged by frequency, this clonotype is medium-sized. CDR3 sequence: CASSYAGTGAYEQYF. This sequence joins TRBV6-2 or TRBV6-3 and TRBJ2-7; the TCRdb call, TRBD1, lacks DNA for checking. CDR1 MNHEY and CDR2 SVGEGT come from the germline V gene. This CDR3 spans 15 amino acids.

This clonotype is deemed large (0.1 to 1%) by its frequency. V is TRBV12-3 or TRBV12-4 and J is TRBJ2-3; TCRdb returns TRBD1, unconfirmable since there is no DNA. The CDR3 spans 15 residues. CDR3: CASSFPHQGSDTQYF.

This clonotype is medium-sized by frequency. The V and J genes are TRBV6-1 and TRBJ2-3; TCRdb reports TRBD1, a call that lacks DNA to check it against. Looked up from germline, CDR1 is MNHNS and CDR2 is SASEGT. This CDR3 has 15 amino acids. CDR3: CASSPTRGSTDTQYF.

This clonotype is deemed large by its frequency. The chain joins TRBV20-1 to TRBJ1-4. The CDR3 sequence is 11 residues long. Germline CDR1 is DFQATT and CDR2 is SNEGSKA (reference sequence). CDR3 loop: CSASWSEKLFF.

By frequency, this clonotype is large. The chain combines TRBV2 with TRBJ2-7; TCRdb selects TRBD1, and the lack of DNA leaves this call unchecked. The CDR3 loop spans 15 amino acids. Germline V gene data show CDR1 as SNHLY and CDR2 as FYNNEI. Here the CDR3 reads CASSLLPGQGVEQYF.

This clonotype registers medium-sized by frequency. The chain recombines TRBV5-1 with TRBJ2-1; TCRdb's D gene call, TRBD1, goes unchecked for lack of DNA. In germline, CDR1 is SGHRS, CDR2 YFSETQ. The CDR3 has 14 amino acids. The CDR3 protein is CASSEAPAYNEQFF.

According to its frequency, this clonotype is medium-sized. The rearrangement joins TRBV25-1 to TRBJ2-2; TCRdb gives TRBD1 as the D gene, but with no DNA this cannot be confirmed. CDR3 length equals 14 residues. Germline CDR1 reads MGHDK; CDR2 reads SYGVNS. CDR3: CASSAQVNTGELFF.

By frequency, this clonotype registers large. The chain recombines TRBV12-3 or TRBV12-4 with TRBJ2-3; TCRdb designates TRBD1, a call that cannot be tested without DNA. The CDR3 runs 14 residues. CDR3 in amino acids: CASRYTGSTDTQYF.